What follows are 16 T cell receptor beta chains derived from one specimen sequenced in a study of cytomegalovirus exposure and HLA in healthy donors. It was with 60 Vbeta and 13 Jbeta primers that the PCR ran. Assay used: immunoSEQ multiplex PCR; TCRdb lists only in-frame clones, some missing. The sample spans about 77,000 clones; the ten largest clones claim roughly 13%. Input material: PBMCs. The receptor set was obtained from a man in his fifties or sixties in good health and CMV-seropositive.

The chain's CDR3 is CASSEEQGITEAFF. The CDR3 DNA sequence: TGTGCCAGCAGTGAAGAGCAGGGGATTACTGAAGCTTTCTTT. The rearrangement links TRBV6-1 to TRBJ1-1, with D possibly being TRBD1 (6 bases). The ends were cut back, 1 base at V and 5 bases at J, with 11 bases in the middle. Looked up from germline, CDR1 is MNHNS and CDR2 is SASEGT. The CDR3 is 14 amino acids.

This chain connects TRBV11-2 to TRBJ1-2; D gene ambiguous. This CDR3 comprises 12 residues. With 3 bases removed from V and 3 bases from J, the gap between germline ends came to 5 bases. The germline V gene encodes CDR1 SGHAT and CDR2 FQNNGV. As DNA, the CDR3 is TGTGCCAGCAGCTTCACAGACTATGGCTACACCTTC. Its protein is CASSFTDYGYTF.

The genes are TRBV7-2 and TRBJ1-1; D is uncertain. Germline V gene lookup returns CDR1 SGHTA and CDR2 FQGNSA. V was cut by 3 bases and J by 4 bases, with 6 bases left in between. This CDR3 spans 12 amino acids. The CDR3 DNA reads TGTGCCAGCAGCTTCCGAGCCACTGAAGCTTTCTTT. Its protein product is CASSFRATEAFF.

The gene calls are TRBV19 and TRBJ2-2; the match to TRBD1 covers 9 bases. The trim removed 5 bases at V and 0 bases at J, leaving 7 bases unmatched. Germline V CDR1 and CDR2: LNHDA, SQIVND (reference sequence). The CDR3 consists of 17 residues. For the CDR3, the DNA is TGTGCCAGTAGTGGCGGGGACAGGGCCGCGAACACCGGGGAGCTGTTTTTT. This gives the protein CASSGGDRAANTGELFF.

The chain couples TRBV5-4 to TRBJ1-3; 9 bases match TRBD1. CDR3 size: 15 residues. V shed 2 bases, J shed 1 base, and the junction held 1 base outside the gene matches. Germline V gene lookup returns CDR1 SGHNT and CDR2 YYREEE (reference sequence). The CDR3 protein is CASSLGTGSGNTIYF. CDR3 DNA sequence: TGTGCCAGCAGCTTAGGGACAGGGTCTGGAAACACCATATATTTT.

V is TRBV7-9 and J is TRBJ1-5, with 8 bases lining up with TRBD1. V shed 6 bases, J shed 0 bases, and the junction held 10 bases outside the gene matches. CDR1 and CDR2 (germline): SEHNR, FQNEAQ (reference sequence). The CDR3 has 17 residues. CDR3 loop: CASSSGQGENSNQPQHF. Here the CDR3 DNA reads TGTGCCAGCAGTTCAGGACAGGGCGAGAATAGCAATCAGCCCCAGCATTTT.

The rearrangement uses TRBV6-1 and TRBJ2-3; D not resolved. CDR1 is MNHNS, CDR2 SASEGT, per germline. Trimming stripped 1 base from V and 8 bases from J, with 4 bases between. The CDR3 has 11 residues. CDR3 sequence: CASSEGGTQYF. The CDR3 DNA follows: TGTGCCAGCAGTGAAGGCGGTACGCAGTATTTT.

The V call is TRBV11-3, the J call TRBJ2-7; D gene ambiguous. This CDR3 comprises 13 residues. Germline V gene data show CDR1 as SGHNT and CDR2 as YENEEA. V lost 4 bases and J 3 bases, leaving 10 bases between the germline ends. CDR3: CASSYRHGYEQYF. As DNA, the CDR3 is TGTGCCAGCAGCTATCGACATGGCTACGAGCAGTACTTC. Combining the CDR3 with reference TRBV11-3 and TRBJ2-7 gives the whole variable domain EAGVVQSPRYKIIEKKQPVAFWCNPISGHNTLYWYLQNLGQGPELLIRYENEEAVDDSQLPKDRFSAERLKGVDSTLKIQPAELGDSAVYLCASSYRHGYEQYFGPGTRLTVT.

The chain has TRBV28 and TRBJ2-2; 11 bases align to TRBD2. The CDR3 covers 16 residues. The germline V gene has CDR1 MDHEN and CDR2 SYDVKM. The V and J ends lost 2 bases and 6 bases, in that order; junction bases with no gene match: 5. CDR3: CASSLTSGSGSGELFF. In nucleotides, the CDR3 is TGTGCCAGCAGTTTAACTAGCGGGAGTGGTTCCGGGGAGCTGTTTTTT.

The chain combines TRBV7-2 with TRBJ2-7; 7 positions agree with TRBD2. The germline V gene has CDR1 SGHTA and CDR2 FQGNSA. The CDR3 length is 14 residues. J was trimmed by 1 base and V by 4 bases; bases with no gene match: 4. This CDR3 reads CASSSGGFSYEQYV. The CDR3 nucleotides read TGTGCCAGCAGCTCGGGGGGATTTTCCTACGAGCAGTACGTC.

The V and J genes are TRBV2 and TRBJ1-2; D unclear. Germline-derived CDR1 and CDR2 are SNHLY and FYNNEI. The V gene lost 0 bases and the J gene lost 8 bases, with 4 bases spanning the gap. This CDR3 is built from 11 residues. The CDR3 protein is CASSEASGYTF. The CDR3 region has the DNA TGTGCCAGCAGTGAAGCGTCGGGCTACACCTTC.

CDR3 nucleotide sequence: TGTGCCAGCAAAGTTGGGCGTAGTAATGAAAAACTGTTTTTT. Protein sequence: CASKVGRSNEKLFF. This chain links TRBV6-1 with TRBJ1-4; no reliable D call. V gave up 7 bases and J gave up 4 bases, with 13 bases separating them. The CDR3 is made up of 14 amino acids. Per the germline V gene, CDR1 is MNHNS and CDR2 is SASEGT.

The chain joins TRBV27 to TRBJ2-5; a weak D match, TRBD1 (5 bases). V lost 1 base and J lost 0, with 12 bases in between. The CDR3 has 16 amino acids. Germline V gene sequence: CDR1 MNHEY, CDR2 SMNVEV (reference sequence). The CDR3 bases are TGTGCCAGCAGTTTATTGGGCAGGGCGGACCAAGAGACCCAGTACTTC. Amino acids: CASSLLGRADQETQYF.

The chain joins TRBV10-1 to TRBJ1-5; 9 bases are a match to TRBD1. The CDR3 totals 19 residues. V lost 11 bases and J lost 2; bases outside the gene matches: 22. CDR1 is WNHNN and CDR2 is SYGVQD in the germline V gene (reference sequence). DNA of the CDR3: TGCGCCCAAACTCGCCCGGGACAGGGAAAAGTAGGGGGCAATCAGCCCCAGCATTTT. This gives the protein CAQTRPGQGKVGGNQPQHF.

This CDR3 reads CASSDTSGRAYEQYF. For the CDR3, the DNA is TGCGCCAGCAGTGACACTAGCGGGAGGGCCTACGAGCAGTACTTC. The chain uses TRBV10-2 and TRBJ2-7, with TRBD2 matching over 13 bases. Germline loops: CDR1 WSHSY, CDR2 SAAADI. The CDR3 runs 15 residues. V shed 3 bases and J 2 bases; nucleotides not matched to a gene: 1.

The V and J genes are TRBV29-1 and TRBJ1-2; D possibly corresponds to TRBD1 (5 bases). There are 11 residues in the CDR3. In germline, CDR1 is SQVTM, CDR2 ANQGSEA. The ends were cut back, 7 bases at V and 3 bases at J, with 9 bases in the middle. CDR3 nucleotides: TGCAGCGCCTGGGGGGACTATGGCTACACCTTC. Translating gives CSAWGDYGYTF.